Below are 18 T cell receptor beta chains sequenced from a single sample in a study of cytomegalovirus exposure and HLA in healthy donors. In the PCR, 60 Vbeta and 13 Jbeta primers were used. Assay: immunoSEQ multiplex PCR; the TCRdb copy retains only in-frame clones and omits some. This sample's table reports 130,000 or so clones. The sequencing input was PBMCs. Every receptor here comes from a woman in her thirties or forties in good health and CMV-seronegative.

V and J are TRBV6-5 and TRBJ1-6; TRBD1 matches at 8 bases. Germline V gene sequence: CDR1 MNHEY, CDR2 SVGAGI. The CDR3 covers 15 residues. V shed 5 bases, J shed 7 bases, and the junction held 7 bases outside the gene matches. The CDR3 bases are TGTGCCAGCAGTCGGACAGGGCAGGGGAATTCACCCCTCCACTTT. Its translation is CASSRTGQGNSPLHF.

The chain employs TRBV10-2 and TRBJ1-5, with 7 positions matching TRBD1. After removal of 6 bases from V and 7 bases from J, the junction contained 12 bases not matched to a gene. The CDR3 sequence is 15 residues long. Germline V gene data show CDR1 as WSHSY and CDR2 as SAAADI. In DNA, the CDR3 is TGCGCCAGCAGCACGGGACAGTCTGGCGGGCAGCCCCAGCATTTT. Protein: CASSTGQSGGQPQHF.

The J gene is TRBJ2-1, the V gene TRBV5-7, with TRBD2 matching 9 bases. Being an ORF, TRBV5-7 has a function that is uncertain. The CDR3 sequence is 16 residues long. Trimming cost V 2 bases and J 2 bases; bases outside gene matches: 5. The CDR3 bases are TGTGCCAGCAGCTTTCCAGGGACTAGCACCTACAATGAGCAGTTCTTC. Translation: CASSFPGTSTYNEQFF.

The CDR3 DNA sequence: TGTGCCAGCAGCTTGATGCAGGGGGAACAGCCCCAGCATTTT. Its protein is CASSLMQGEQPQHF. The rearrangement uses TRBV7-2 and TRBJ1-5, with TRBD1 identical over 7 bases. Trimming removed 3 bases from V and 7 bases from J; junction bases left unmatched: 6. The CDR3 runs 14 residues. CDR1 is SGHTA and CDR2 is FQGNSA in the germline V gene.

V and J are TRBV6-5 and TRBJ2-3, with D tentatively TRBD2 (6 bases). V was clipped by 1 base and J by 2 bases, with 13 bases between them. The length of the CDR3 is 16 residues. From germline, CDR1 is MNHEY and CDR2 SVGAGI. The CDR3, as DNA: TGTGCCAGCAGTTACTATCCTAGCGAAATCACAGATACGCAGTATTTT. It translates to CASSYYPSEITDTQYF.

The chain is built from TRBV7-9 and TRBJ2-1, with D uncertain. V lost 5 bases and J lost 0, with 11 bases in between. CDR1 SEHNR and CDR2 FQNEAQ come from the germline V gene (reference sequence). There are 15 residues in the CDR3. CDR3 sequence reads: CASSVDKDSYNEQFF. CDR3 bases: TGTGCCAGCAGCGTCGACAAGGACTCCTACAATGAGCAGTTCTTC.

V and J are TRBV5-1 and TRBJ1-5, with 7 bases fitting TRBD1. Per the germline V gene, CDR1 is SGHRS and CDR2 is YFSETQ. V lost 0 bases, J lost 4 bases, and 7 bases stayed unmatched. The CDR3 has 16 residues. CDR3 amino acids: CASSLGGGAGNQPQHF. CDR3 DNA: TGCGCCAGCAGCTTGGGAGGGGGCGCGGGGAATCAGCCCCAGCATTTT. Full variable domain (rest looked up from reference TRBV5-1 and TRBJ1-5): KAGVTQTPRYLIKTRGQQVTLSCSPISGHRSVSWYQQTPGQGLQFLFEYFSETQRNKGNFPGRFSGRQFSNSRSEMNVSTLELGDSALYLCASSLGGGAGNQPQHFGDGTRLSIL.

The V gene is TRBV15, the J gene TRBJ1-5; unclear D gene. The CDR3 is 13 amino acids. The germline gives CDR1 LNHNV, CDR2 YYDKDF (reference sequence). V lost 1 base and J lost 6, with 7 bases in between. The CDR3 bases are TGTGCCACCAGCAGAGCCCTCTTTCAGCCCCAGCATTTT. Residues: CATSRALFQPQHF.

The CDR3 loop is CASSFRDRDNQPQHF. Written as DNA, the CDR3 is TGTGCCAGCAGCTTCCGGGACAGGGATAATCAGCCCCAGCATTTT. The chain has TRBV4-2 and TRBJ1-5; 9 bases match TRBD1. Germline V gives CDR1 LGHNA, CDR2 YNFKEQ. This CDR3 is 15 amino acids long. V dropped 5 bases and J dropped 4; count of bases not matched to a gene: 6.

To note about this clone: The junction departs from germline at one end; a sequencing error may be responsible. Distinct nucleotide sequences in the sample also encode this CDR3. The J gene is TRBJ1-1, the V gene TRBV9; TRBD1 matches at 8 bases. The CDR3 is made up of 13 amino acids. Germline CDR1 and CDR2: SGDLS and YYNGEE. This chain's CDR3 is CASSDRGNTEAFF. CDR3 in DNA: TGTGCCAGCAGCGACAGGGGGAACACTGAAGCCTTCTTT.

The chain couples TRBV7-3 to TRBJ2-3; 15 bases line up with TRBD2. From germline, CDR1 is SGHTA and CDR2 FQGTGA. With V trimmed by 5 bases and J by 3 bases, 6 bases remained unmatched. The CDR3 is made up of 17 amino acids. CDR3 coding DNA: TGTGCCAGCAGCCCCAGGACTAGCGGGGGGGGAACAGATACGCAGTATTTT. This translates into CASSPRTSGGGTDTQYF.

V usage is TRBV19 and J usage is TRBJ1-1, with 9 bases matching TRBD1. Looked up from germline, CDR1 is LNHDA and CDR2 is SQIVND (reference sequence). The CDR3 runs to 15 residues. Losses at the gene ends were 4 bases for V and 5 bases for J; bases not matched to a gene: 8. The CDR3 DNA sequence: TGTGCCAGTAGTACGCTGACAGGGGGTTGGACTGAAGCTTTCTTT. The encoded protein is CASSTLTGGWTEAFF.

The V call is TRBV9, the J call TRBJ1-6; the D gene is possibly TRBD1 (5 bases). The germline V gene has CDR1 SGDLS and CDR2 YYNGEE. Trimming removed 7 bases at V and 9 bases at J, with 14 bases between. The CDR3 spans 13 residues. The CDR3 DNA sequence: TGTGCCAGCCGAGGGGAGGGTACTTCACCCCTCCACTTT. This encodes CASRGEGTSPLHF.

The CDR3 is CASSPLLGGENEQYF. DNA for the CDR3: TGTGCCAGCTCACCCCTGTTGGGGGGGGAGAACGAGCAGTACTTC. This chain links TRBV18 with TRBJ2-7; 7 bases map to TRBD2. The CDR3 length is 15 residues. Germline V CDR1 and CDR2: KGHSH, LQKENI. V trimming: 3 bases; J trimming: 5 bases; junction bases outside the gene matches: 10.

The rearrangement uses TRBV27 and TRBJ2-7, with D tentatively TRBD2 (6 bases). Germline V gene sequence: CDR1 MNHEY, CDR2 SMNVEV (reference sequence). V was trimmed by 5 bases and J by 7 bases, leaving 18 bases between them. CDR3 size: 14 residues. CDR3 bases: TGTGCCAGCAGTCCCGTCCGGATCCGGGGGGAGCAGTACTTC. This encodes CASSPVRIRGEQYF.

V and J are TRBV6-5 and TRBJ1-6; the match to TRBD1 covers 9 bases. CDR1 and CDR2 (germline): MNHEY, SVGAGI. Trimming removed 10 bases from V and 10 bases from J; junction bases left unmatched: 5. The CDR3 has 12 amino acids. The CDR3 protein is CATGQGNSPLHF. As DNA, the CDR3 is TGTGCCACCGGACAGGGGAACTCACCCCTCCACTTT.

This sequence joins TRBV5-1 and TRBJ1-2; D may be TRBD1 (5 bases). The CDR3 runs 13 residues. Trimming removed 2 bases from V and 8 bases from J, with 13 bases in between. Germline lookup yields CDR1 SGHRS and CDR2 YFSETQ. This CDR3 reads CASSLDSRVGYTF. CDR3 coding DNA: TGCGCCAGCAGCTTAGACAGTCGGGTGGGCTACACCTTC. Full variable domain (missing parts from reference TRBV5-1 and TRBJ1-2): KAGVTQTPRYLIKTRGQQVTLSCSPISGHRSVSWYQQTPGQGLQFLFEYFSETQRNKGNFPGRFSGRQFSNSRSEMNVSTLELGDSALYLCASSLDSRVGYTFGSGTRLTVV.

Turning to this clone: At one boundary the junction diverges from the germline segment, which might be a read error. DNA for the CDR3: TGTGCCAACAGCCGGGGGGGTGGCGGGGCCAAAAACATTCAGTACTTC. It encodes CANSRGGGGAKNIQYF. The chain carries TRBV5-6 and TRBJ2-4; 8 nucleotides match TRBD2. The CDR3 totals 16 residues. From germline, CDR1 is SGHDT and CDR2 YYEEEE.